Each of the 30 T cell receptor beta chains below was sequenced from the same sample in a study of human T cells and chemical hapten exposure. Stated time point: pre-sensitization, week 0. The sample's treatment: therapeutic diphenylcyclopropenone sensitization with weekly scalp DPC. MiXCR, run by TCRdb on the RACE reads, gives a single entry per CDR3 protein. The sample has more than 250,000 distinct CDR3 sequences; about 8.6% are singletons. The sample consisted of whole blood, taken in connection with sensitization to the hapten diphenylcyclopropenone (DPC). The receptors come from a woman aged 35 to 49 with alopecia areata. Some clones in this sample may be carry-over from other donors' samples.

The chain links TRBV2 to TRBJ2-1; D ambiguous. Germline lookup yields CDR1 SNHLY and CDR2 FYNNEI. V shed 7 bases and J shed 10 bases, with 17 bases lying between them. The CDR3 is 13 residues long. This chain's CDR3 is CASIPRVLGEQFF. The CDR3 nucleotides read TGTGCCAGCATCCCCCGGGTTTTGGGGGAGCAGTTCTTC.

Only a few counts were recorded for this clonotype. V usage is TRBV12-3 or TRBV12-4 and J usage is TRBJ2-3, with TRBD2 identical over 10 bases. The V and J ends lost 3 bases and 2 bases, in that order; junction bases with no gene match: 2. The CDR3 loop spans 15 amino acids. CDR3 sequence (DNA): TGTGCCAGCAGTTTTACTAGCGGGGTCACAGATACGCAGTATTTT. Translating it yields CASSFTSGVTDTQYF.

This sequence joins TRBV20-1 and TRBJ2-5; 7 nucleotides match TRBD2. Germline values: CDR1 DFQATT, CDR2 SNEGSKA (reference sequence). The CDR3 spans 12 residues. Trimming cost V 5 bases and J 5 bases; bases outside gene matches: 5. CDR3 nucleotide sequence: TGCAGTGCTCCCGCCGGGGGGGAGACCCAGTACTTC. Translation: CSAPAGGETQYF.

This clonotype was found a few times. The V call is TRBV4-3, the J call TRBJ2-1; the match to TRBD1 covers 10 bases. CDR1 is LGHNA, CDR2 YSLEER, per germline. The CDR3 runs to 15 residues. After removal of 3 bases from V and 6 bases from J, the junction contained 5 bases not matched to a gene. The CDR3 protein is CASSHGTGDFNEQFF. The CDR3 bases are TGCGCCAGCAGCCACGGGACAGGGGATTTCAATGAGCAGTTCTTC.

The sample holds many counts of this clonotype. The chain has TRBV4-3 and TRBJ2-3, with D perhaps being TRBD1 or TRBD2 (5 bases each). The germline V gene has CDR1 LGHNA and CDR2 YSLEER. The CDR3 runs 16 residues. Trimming took off 3 bases at V and 1 base at J, with 14 bases between the two ends. The CDR3 DNA reads as TGCGCCAGCAGCCAGGCGACCGGGACCGGCACAGATACGCAGTATTTT. This codes for CASSQATGTGTDTQYF.

The chain carries TRBV7-2 and TRBJ1-5, with D uncertain. This CDR3 has 16 amino acids. Germline V gene lookup returns CDR1 SGHTA and CDR2 FQGNSA. The ends were cut back, 1 base at V and 3 bases at J, with 13 bases in the middle. As DNA, the CDR3 is TGTGCCAGCAGCTTAGTTGGAGGTGCCTACAATCAGCCCCAGCATTTT. As protein: CASSLVGGAYNQPQHF.

There are a few counts of this clonotype. This chain joins TRBV27 and TRBJ1-1; D might be TRBD1 (5 bases). There are 14 residues in the CDR3. Germline CDR1 MNHEY, CDR2 SMNVEV (reference sequence). Trimming stripped 5 bases from V and 11 bases from J, with 21 bases between. Here the CDR3 DNA reads TGTGCCAGCAGTGGCCGTTTGGGGCCTTTTACCGCTTTCTTT. Translating gives CASSGRLGPFTAFF.

V is TRBV7-2 and J is TRBJ2-1; TRBD2 might be the D (5 bases). The germline V and J ends were trimmed by 1 base and 5 bases, with 18 bases remaining between them. CDR1 and CDR2 from the germline V gene are SGHTA and FQGNSA. CDR3 size: 17 residues. CDR3 DNA sequence: TGTGCCAGCAGCTTAGTCCCTATACTAGAAGTCCACAATGAGCAGTTCTTC. This translates into CASSLVPILEVHNEQFF.

A word on this clonotype: This could be a read error, since a much larger clone is one nucleotide away. The chain joins TRBV28 to TRBJ2-7; 8 nucleotides align to TRBD1. V was pared by 6 bases and J by 3 bases, with 4 bases of the junction left unmatched. Per the germline V gene, CDR1 is MDHEN and CDR2 is SYDVKM. This CDR3 spans 13 amino acids. The CDR3 nucleotides are TGTGCCAGCAGCCCGGGACAGGACTACGAGCAGTACTTC. Protein: CASSPGQDYEQYF.

This clonotype was seen more than once but under ten times. The chain links TRBV7-3 to TRBJ2-1; D gene ambiguous. The CDR3 extends over 15 amino acids. V lost 3 bases to trimming and J lost 0 bases, with 9 bases between them. Germline CDR1 is SGHTA and CDR2 is FQGTGA. This CDR3 reads CASSFYDLSYNEQFF. CDR3 nucleotide sequence: TGTGCCAGCAGCTTTTATGACCTCTCCTACAATGAGCAGTTCTTC. Based on the CDR3 plus reference TRBV7-3 and TRBJ2-1, the full variable domain is GAGVSQTPSNKVTEKGKYVELRCDPISGHTALYWYRQSLGQGPEFLIYFQGTGAADDSGLPNDRFFAVRPEGSVSTLKIQRTERGDSAVYLCASSFYDLSYNEQFFGPGTRLTVL.

This chain uses TRBV29-1 with TRBJ1-2; weak D call: TRBD1 (5 bases). Trimming cost V 2 bases and J 6 bases, with 10 bases left between them. The CDR3 sequence is 12 residues long. The V gene's germline CDR1 is SQVTM and CDR2 ANQGSEA. The CDR3 bases are TGCAGCGTTGAATGGGGACTAGATGGCTACACCTTC. Its protein is CSVEWGLDGYTF.

CDR3 sequence reads: CASSYSSRSNQPQHF. The CDR3 region has the DNA TGTGCCAGCAGTTACTCGTCTCGGAGCAATCAGCCCCAGCATTTT. This sequence joins TRBV6-5 and TRBJ1-5; no definite D call. The CDR3 runs to 15 residues. Trimming took 0 bases from V and 1 from J, leaving 7 bases between them. Germline V gene sequence: CDR1 MNHEY, CDR2 SVGAGI.

This clonotype was seen more than once but under ten times. The chain's CDR3 is CSGRGLKNIQYF. In DNA form, the CDR3 reads TGCAGTGGACGGGGCTTAAAAAACATTCAGTACTTC. J is TRBJ2-4 and V is TRBV20-1, with D perhaps TRBD1 or TRBD2 (5 bases each). The CDR3 is made up of 12 amino acids. Germline assignment: CDR1 DFQATT and CDR2 SNEGSKA (reference sequence). Trimming cost V 7 bases and J 4 bases, with 11 bases left between them.

In its sample, this clonotype was seen a few times. The V and J genes are TRBV7-2 and TRBJ1-4; no reliable D call. This CDR3 has 14 residues. Looked up from germline, CDR1 is SGHTA and CDR2 is FQGNSA. Deletions cut 5 bases from V and 1 base from J, with 8 bases between. The CDR3 region has the DNA TGTGCCAGCAGCCTACAACAAACTAATGAAAAACTGTTTTTT. This encodes CASSLQQTNEKLFF.

The rearrangement uses TRBV9 and TRBJ2-5; the match to TRBD1 covers 7 bases. J was trimmed by 1 base and V by 3 bases; bases with no gene match: 3. CDR3 size: 14 residues. Looked up from germline, CDR1 is SGDLS and CDR2 is YYNGEE. The CDR3 DNA follows: TGTGCCAGCAGCGACGGGGACAGCCAAGAGACCCAGTACTTC. It codes for CASSDGDSQETQYF.

This clonotype has a count of ten or more. The chain recombines TRBV28 with TRBJ2-3; 7 bases are a match to TRBD1. From germline, CDR1 is MDHEN and CDR2 SYDVKM. Trimming at V came to 4 bases and at J to 5 bases, leaving 12 bases not matched to a gene. This CDR3 is built from 16 residues. The CDR3 protein is CASSYQTGKSGDTQYF. For the CDR3, the DNA is TGTGCCAGCAGTTACCAGACAGGGAAGAGTGGAGATACGCAGTATTTT.

This clonotype was seen more than once but under ten times. V is TRBV2 and J is TRBJ1-5; no clear D gene. This CDR3 is 15 amino acids long. Germline-derived CDR1 and CDR2 are SNHLY and FYNNEI. V was clipped by 6 bases and J by 7 bases, with 19 bases between them. CDR3 nucleotide sequence: TGTGCCAGCAGCCGTACCCACACGGCGGGCCAGCCCCAGCATTTT. This sequence encodes CASSRTHTAGQPQHF.

The V call is TRBV5-1, the J call TRBJ1-2; 7 bases map to TRBD1. Germline V gene data show CDR1 as SGHRS and CDR2 as YFSETQ. J lost 6 bases, V lost 2 bases, and 4 bases had no gene match. This CDR3 is 13 amino acids long. CDR3 sequence: CASSFQGQDGYTF. The CDR3 DNA reads as TGCGCCAGCAGCTTCCAAGGACAGGATGGCTACACCTTC.

A few counts support this clonotype. The chain carries TRBV7-8 and TRBJ2-3; 12 positions match TRBD1. The CDR3 loop spans 16 amino acids. With V trimmed by 5 bases and J by 2 bases, 5 bases remained unmatched. CDR1 and CDR2 (germline): SGHVS, FQNEAQ. The CDR3 DNA is TGTGCCAGCAGCCCGGGACAGGGGGCTACCACAGATACGCAGTATTTT. Its translation: CASSPGQGATTDTQYF.

This clonotype came up a few times. The chain combines TRBV14 with TRBJ2-5, with 7 positions matching TRBD2. The germline gives CDR1 SGHDN, CDR2 FVKESK. The length of the CDR3 is 13 residues. The V gene end was trimmed by 4 bases and the J gene end by 5 bases; junction bases not matched to a gene: 4. The CDR3 nucleotides read TGTGCCAGCAGCCTCGGGACTATCGAGACCCAGTACTTC. Translation: CASSLGTIETQYF.

V gene TRBV18 combines with J gene TRBJ2-1; 8 positions match TRBD1. This CDR3 has 16 residues. Losses at the gene ends were 3 bases for V and 8 bases for J; bases not matched to a gene: 12. Per germline, CDR1 KGHSH and CDR2 LQKENI. The CDR3 sequence: CASSPLGQASWDEQFF. DNA for the CDR3: TGTGCCAGCTCACCTCTGGGACAGGCCTCGTGGGATGAGCAGTTCTTC.

This clonotype was seen many times. This chain connects TRBV28 to TRBJ2-7; D is unresolved. CDR1 and CDR2 from the germline V gene are MDHEN and SYDVKM. With 2 bases removed from V and 4 bases from J, the gap between germline ends came to 9 bases. The CDR3 sequence is 13 residues long. The CDR3 reads CASSLTVFYEQYF. CDR3 sequence (DNA): TGTGCCAGCAGTTTAACGGTTTTTTACGAGCAGTACTTC.

J is TRBJ1-5 and V is TRBV15, with D perhaps TRBD1 (6 bases). Germline V lookup: CDR1 LNHNV, CDR2 YYDKDF (reference sequence). This CDR3 contains 19 residues. Trimming removed 2 bases from V and 4 bases from J, with 24 bases in between. CDR3 amino acids: CATSRSIREQGLRNQPQHF. The CDR3, as DNA: TGTGCCACCAGCAGATCGATTCGGGAACAGGGACTACGGAATCAGCCCCAGCATTTT.

The rearrangement joins TRBV5-1 to TRBJ2-7; 7 bases line up with TRBD1. The CDR3 totals 13 residues. Per germline, CDR1 SGHRS and CDR2 YFSETQ. The V segment lost 4 bases and the J segment 5 bases; nucleotides outside the gene matches: 6. DNA of the CDR3: TGCGCCAGCAGCAGACAGGGTTCCAACGAGCAGTACTTC. Protein sequence: CASSRQGSNEQYF.

This chain joins TRBV7-2 and TRBJ2-3; D gene uncertain. V was shortened by 3 bases and J by 2 bases, with 12 bases between the two germline ends. The CDR3 is 15 amino acids. Looked up from germline, CDR1 is SGHTA and CDR2 is FQGNSA. The CDR3 DNA reads as TGTGCCAGCAGCTTTTTGGCAGATGTCACAGATACGCAGTATTTT. This translates into CASSFLADVTDTQYF.

The J gene is TRBJ2-7, the V gene TRBV15; D not certain. Trimming shortened V by 0 bases and J by 4 bases, and 7 bases separated the two germline ends. The CDR3 is 13 amino acids. Germline V gene lookup returns CDR1 LNHNV and CDR2 YYDKDF (reference sequence). The chain's CDR3 is CATSRDPIYEQYF. The CDR3 DNA reads as TGTGCCACCAGCAGAGATCCCATATACGAGCAGTACTTC.

The chain is built from TRBV12-3 or TRBV12-4 and TRBJ1-5; a possible D gene is TRBD1 (6 bases). V dropped 6 bases and J dropped 4 bases, with 19 bases sitting between them. The CDR3 extends over 16 amino acids. CDR3 sequence (DNA): TGTGCCAGCAGAACTGGGGGGGCAATCCCAAATCAGCCCCAGCATTTT. Its protein product is CASRTGGAIPNQPQHF.

This clonotype has at least ten counts. This sequence joins TRBV5-1 and TRBJ2-2; the match to TRBD2 covers 11 bases. The CDR3 covers 18 residues. Germline V lookup: CDR1 SGHRS, CDR2 YFSETQ. Trimming at V came to 3 bases and at J to 6 bases, leaving 13 bases not matched to a gene. The CDR3 spells CASSYGLAGLSSPGELFF. In DNA, the CDR3 is TGCGCCAGCAGCTATGGACTAGCGGGCCTAAGCTCCCCCGGGGAGCTGTTTTTT.

This clonotype was seen only a few times. The chain is built from TRBV20-1 and TRBJ1-6; D gene unclear. Trimming took 2 bases from V and 7 from J, leaving 15 bases between them. CDR1 and CDR2 (germline): DFQATT, SNEGSKA (reference sequence). CDR3 length: 15 residues. For the CDR3, the DNA is TGCAGTGCTAGATCTCCTGGGGTGATGAATTCACCCCTCCACTTT. Protein sequence: CSARSPGVMNSPLHF.

This clonotype was found a few times. This chain connects TRBV7-3 to TRBJ2-2; D is uncertain. Germline assignment: CDR1 SGHTA and CDR2 FQGTGA. The V and J ends lost 0 bases and 8 bases respectively, with 16 bases between them. There are 16 residues in the CDR3. The CDR3 region is CASSLTGSRLGGELFF. CDR3 DNA sequence: TGTGCCAGCAGCTTAACTGGATCTCGGCTTGGAGGGGAGCTGTTTTTT.